This T cell receptor (beta chain) is drawn from a study of patients and donors after allogeneic stem cell transplantation. TCRdb reprocessed the RT-PCR reads via MiXCR and lists one record per CDR3 protein. The table has over 400,000 distinct CDR3 sequences, more than 15% seen once. There are a few counts of this clonotype. V was cut by 2 bases and J by 0 bases, with 8 bases left in between. The CDR3 is made up of 15 amino acids. Germline V gene sequence: CDR1 MNHEY, CDR2 SVGEGT. The clonotype comes from a human donor who was either an allogeneic HSCT recipient or a stem cell or donor lymphocyte infusion donor (not recorded which). It is not recorded whose cells these are; they may come from a transplant donor. The chain couples TRBV6-2 or TRBV6-3 to TRBJ1-5; D is unresolved. Sequenced sample: blood, either unsorted or a sorted T cell fraction (not recorded which). This CDR3 is CASSYKGYSNQPQHF. CDR3 DNA sequence: TGTGCCAGCAGTTACAAGGGATATAGCAATCAGCCCCAGCATTTT.